This entry describes one T cell receptor (beta chain). This entry comes from a study of blood T cell repertoires in COVID-19. Germline V gene data show CDR1 as MDHEN and CDR2 as SYDVKM. The ends lost 2 bases at V and 15 bases at J; junction bases unmatched: 6. This CDR3 region has 12 residues. Profiled with immunoSEQ multiplex PCR; TCRdb holds only in-frame clones, not every one. Of under 150,000 clones in the sample, 75% to 95% were seen once. The chain combines TRBV28 with TRBJ1-4, with 7 bases that match TRBD1. The sequencing input was peripheral blood. This receptor was obtained from a human donor with active COVID-19. The donor label of this sample is uncertain. The chain's CDR3 is CASSLKGQNMFF. DNA of the CDR3: TGTGCCAGCAGTTTAAAGGGACAGAACATGTTTTTT.